This TCR beta chain was profiled in a study of blood T cell repertoires in COVID-19. Study at large: Donors in the United States, Italy and Spain gave samples during acute or convalescent COVID-19. From T cells, B-cell-depleted T cells, or PBMCs came the material, which was cDNA or gDNA.

The CDR3 is 15 residues long. Germline V lookup: CDR1 SNHLY, CDR2 FYNNEI. Trimming left V 3 bases short and J 3 bases short, with 14 bases between. Sequencing used immunoSEQ multiplex PCR; TCRdb keeps in-frame clones, though not all of them. The sample has about 220,000 clones, 80% to 90% seen once; the top ten hold approximately 2.6%. The rearrangement joins TRBV2 to TRBJ1-2; no clear D gene. The sequence was collected from a man aged 50 to 59 who had recovered from COVID-19. Sequenced: peripheral blood. In DNA, the CDR3 is TGTGCCAGCAGTGAGGCCGTGAGGTTCGACTATGGCTACACCTTC. Protein: CASSEAVRFDYGYTF.